This T cell receptor (beta chain) was captured in a study of shared clonotypes between healthy human individuals. On the study more broadly: A couple of female and a few male donors aged 18 to 49 were enrolled. A donor's plate count was three for CD4 naive and three for CD4 memory; CD8 naive had two and CD8 memory one. Study-level points and caveats: Sharing across four donors was highest in naive CD4 (around 5%) and lowest in memory CD8 (around 0.4%).

About this clone itself: Its specificity is not known.

Donors comprised healthy HIV-negative adults lacking recent acute infections or vaccinations. Sequencing used immunoSEQ multiplex PCR; TCRdb keeps in-frame clones, though not all of them. The table shows 2 million to 2.5 million clones, with under 97% occurring only once. V lost 0 bases to trimming and J lost 7 bases; unmatched junction nucleotides: 8. Germline V gene lookup returns CDR1 MGHDK and CDR2 SYGVNS. CDR3 length: 17 amino acids. This sequence originates from a young man in good health. The sample was naive CD4+ T cells sorted from blood. Described subset: CD45RA+ positively selected. The chain combines TRBV25-1 with TRBJ1-6; 8 bases align to TRBD1. The CDR3 reads CASSEYILQGANSPLHF. The CDR3 bases are TGTGCCAGCAGTGAATATATTCTGCAGGGGGCGAATTCACCCCTCCACTTT.